Each of the 21 T cell receptor delta chains below was sequenced from the same sample in a study of γδ T cells in repeated Plasmodium falciparum infection. Vgamma9/Vdelta2+ and Vdelta2-negative gammadelta T cells were flow-sorted from PBMC for bulk sequencing. TCRdb re-called clones from the multiplex PCR reads using CATT. The repertoire includes around 86,000 delta-chain clones, roughly 1.4% of them detected once, and roughly 8.1% sits in the top ten. The sequencing sample was made of gamma-delta T cells from blood. The receptor source for this set is a pool of human donors (malaria-infected and uninfected, not separated).

On this clone: The protein TCRdb lists belongs to a much larger clone and differs from this DNA's translation at residue 12, which points to a read error; the protein shown is made from the DNA. V is TRDV1 and J is TRDJ1, with D tentatively TRDD3 (6 bases). The J gene, missing from TCRdb, was assigned here through DNA to germline matching. The CDR3 contains 22 residues. V was cut by 2 bases and J by 0 bases, with 31 bases left in between. Germline CDR1 reads TSWWSYY; CDR2 reads QGS. CDR3 residues: CALGEGLYRTGSHLPYTDKLIF. The CDR3 DNA is TGTGCTCTTGGGGAAGGTCTCTACCGTACTGGGAGTCACCTCCCCTACACCGATAAACTCATCTTT.

To note about this clone: TCRdb assigns this DNA the protein of a much larger clone, which departs from its translation at residue 14; this likely reflects a read error, and the protein shown comes from translating the DNA. The chain combines TRDV3 with TRDJ1; D not certain. The germline V gene has CDR1 TVYSNPD and CDR2 GDNSRS (reference sequence). Trimming stripped 1 base from V and 7 bases from J, with 31 bases between. The CDR3 loop spans 18 amino acids. For the CDR3, the DNA is TGTGCCTTTATGGATTCGAGGAGCGCCGAGCGCAGGGCCGGTAAACTCATCTTT. Encoded protein: CAFMDSRSAERRAGKLIF.

This clone came up a few times. A read error likely explains this, since a far larger clone differs by one base. At the DNA level, this CDR3 is encoded by other sequences in the same sample as well. The rearrangement uses TRDV2 and TRDJ1; 12 positions match TRDD3. No J gene is reported in TCRdb; it was inferred here by comparing the DNA with germline. The CDR3 spans 19 residues. With V trimmed by 4 bases and J by 1 base, 15 bases remained unmatched. The germline V gene has CDR1 GEAIGNYY and CDR2 EKD. The CDR3 loop reads CACDTTPVLGDTATDKLIF. Written as DNA, the CDR3 is TGTGCCTGTGATACCACTCCCGTACTGGGGGATACTGCCACCGATAAACTCATCTTT.

To note about this clone: This likely traces to a read error, being one base from a far larger clone. This rearrangement joins TRDV1 to TRDJ1; TRDD2 is a possible D gene (7 bases). Assignment of the J gene here rests on matching the DNA to germline, because TCRdb gives none. The CDR3 has 15 amino acids. CDR1 is TSWWSYY and CDR2 is QGS in the germline V gene. The DNA of the CDR3 is TGCGCTCTTGGGGGCTCCTTCCTCAACACCGATAAACTCATCTTT. Protein: CALGGSFLNTDKLIF.

This clone was observed a handful of times. The likely explanation is a read error, given a far larger clone one base away. The sample contains more than one DNA sequence encoding this CDR3. The chain carries TRDV1 and TRDJ1, with 10 bases that match TRDD3. No J gene is reported in TCRdb; it was inferred here by comparing the DNA with germline. The CDR3 runs to 24 residues. CDR1 and CDR2 (germline): TSWWSYY, QGS. The CDR3 DNA reads as TGTGCCCTTGGGGAAGGCAGGAGCCTTCTTAAGTACTGGGGGATCAAAAATCTCAACGATAAACTCATCTTT. As protein: CALGEGRSLLKYWGIKNLNDKLIF.

Worth noting for this clone: With only one base between it and a far larger clone, this is likely a read error. This CDR3 is also generated by other DNA sequences in the sample. This chain joins TRDV2 and TRDJ1; 7 bases match TRDD3. Assignment of the J gene here rests on matching the DNA to germline, because TCRdb gives none. Germline V gene sequence: CDR1 GEAIGNYY, CDR2 EKD. This CDR3 region has 15 residues. CDR3 region: CACGVLGAYTDKLIF. The CDR3 nucleotides are TGCGCCTGTGGCGTGCTGGGGGCCTACACCGATAAACTCATCTTT.

In regard to this clone: TCRdb's protein, taken from a much larger clone, differs from this DNA's translation at residue 13, likely owing to a read error; the protein displayed comes from the DNA. This chain links TRDV2 with TRDJ2; 10 nucleotides agree with TRDD3. The J gene, absent from TCRdb, was called here by matching the DNA to germline. The CDR3 contains 16 residues. In germline, CDR1 is GEAIGNYY, CDR2 EKD. CDR3 sequence reads: CACDTGGYGRRARLFF. DNA of the CDR3: TGTGCCTGTGACACCGGGGGATACGGGCGTAGAGCACGACTCTTCTTT.

This clone was found a few times. Translating this DNA gives a protein that differs at residue 11 from the TCRdb one, which belongs to a much larger clone; a read error is likely, and the protein shown is this translation. V usage is TRDV1 and J usage is TRDJ1; D gene ambiguous. From germline, CDR1 is TSWWSYY and CDR2 QGS. The CDR3 is 16 residues long. V dropped 0 bases and J dropped 3 bases, with 14 bases sitting between them. The CDR3 sequence is CALGELTRIPADKLIF. The CDR3 region has the DNA TGTGCTCTTGGGGAACTCACCAGGATCCCGGCCGATAAACTCATCTTT.

Regarding this clone: The protein given by TCRdb reflects a much larger clone and differs at residue 10 from this DNA's translation, likely from a read error; the protein shown is the DNA's translation. V is TRDV1 and J is TRDJ1, with 13 bases lining up with TRDD3. Here the J gene came from matching the DNA to germline, since TCRdb omits it. V shed 1 base, J shed 3 bases, and the junction held 23 bases outside the gene matches. CDR3 length: 23 residues. The germline gives CDR1 TSWWSYY, CDR2 QGS. The DNA for the CDR3 is TGTGCTCTTGGGGAACCAAATACTCCCGACAATTACTGGGGGATACGGCATGCCGATAAACTCATCTTT. Translation gives CALGEPNTPDNYWGIRHADKLIF.

About this clone: A far larger clone is a single base away, which makes a read error likely. Other nucleotide sequences in the sample specify the same CDR3. V gene TRDV2 combines with J gene TRDJ1; 13 bases match TRDD3. The J gene, not given by TCRdb, was assigned here from a germline match of the nucleotide sequence. Germline V gives CDR1 GEAIGNYY, CDR2 EKD. Trimming cost V 1 base and J 3 bases; bases outside gene matches: 28. This CDR3 has 24 amino acids. Here the CDR3 reads CACDTGPISGKVLGDTLNSDKLIF. DNA for the CDR3: TGTGCCTGTGACACTGGCCCTATTTCCGGCAAGGTACTGGGGGATACGCTAAACTCCGATAAACTCATCTTT.

Comments on this clone: For this DNA, TCRdb reports the protein of a much larger clone, which diverges at residue 9, most likely from a read error; the protein presented here is translated directly from the DNA. This sequence joins TRDV2 and TRDJ3; 8 nucleotides match TRDD3. No J gene is reported in TCRdb; it was inferred here by comparing the DNA with germline. With 3 bases clipped from V and 0 bases from J, the junction kept 12 bases outside the gene matches. This CDR3 contains 20 residues. The V gene's germline CDR1 is GEAIGNYY and CDR2 EKD. CDR3 loop: CACDLLLGGASSWDTRQMFF. The CDR3 DNA is TGTGCCTGTGACCTCTTACTGGGGGGTGCGAGCTCCTGGGACACCCGACAGATGTTTTTC.

There are many counts of this clone. The chain combines TRDV2 with TRDJ1, with D perhaps matching TRDD3 (6 bases). The J gene is absent in TCRdb and was assigned here via DNA matching to germline. V lost 3 bases and J 1 base, leaving 17 bases between the germline ends. This CDR3 spans 16 amino acids. CDR1 and CDR2 from the germline V gene are GEAIGNYY and EKD. CDR3 region: CACDPIPGIVTDKLIF. CDR3 bases: TGTGCCTGTGACCCTATCCCGGGGATCGTCACCGATAAACTCATCTTT.

This clone appeared many times. A far more abundant clone sits one base away, making this likely a read error. Other DNA sequences within the sample encode an identical CDR3. The V gene is TRDV1, the J gene TRDJ1; D is possibly TRDD3 (6 bases). Germline V CDR1 and CDR2: TSWWSYY, QGS. The CDR3 sequence is 20 residues long. V shed 6 bases and J shed 0 bases, with 29 bases lying between them. The CDR3 region is CALGDTYLRGTRPYTDKLIF. Written as DNA, the CDR3 is TGTGCTCTTGGAGATACTTATCTCAGGGGGACCCGTCCGTACACCGATAAACTCATCTTT.

Of note for this clone: TCRdb's protein for this DNA is that of a much larger clone and differs from the translation at residue 15, likely a read error; the protein shown is the DNA translation. V is TRDV1 and J is TRDJ1; D is perhaps TRDD3 (6 bases). The J gene is absent in TCRdb and was assigned here via DNA matching to germline. V gave up 0 bases and J gave up 0 bases, with 35 bases separating them. From germline, CDR1 is TSWWSYY and CDR2 QGS. The CDR3 is made up of 24 amino acids. The CDR3 here is CALGELGSRVPFITRGSHTDKLIF. The CDR3 DNA follows: TGTGCTCTTGGGGAACTGGGCAGTCGGGTACCCTTCATTACTAGGGGATCCCACACCGATAAACTCATCTTT.

This clone was recorded many times. TCRdb's protein for this DNA is that of a much larger clone and differs from the translation at residue 7, likely a read error; the protein shown is the DNA translation. The chain carries TRDV2 and TRDJ3; 10 positions agree with TRDD3. Assignment of the J gene here rests on matching the DNA to germline, because TCRdb gives none. The CDR3 runs to 19 residues. The V gene's germline CDR1 is GEAIGNYY and CDR2 EKD. With V trimmed by 5 bases and J by 3 bases, 12 bases remained unmatched. The CDR3, as DNA: TGTGCCTGTGTCCCCGTACCGGGGGATACGGGCTGGGACACCCGACAGATGTTTTTC. This sequence encodes CACVPVPGDTGWDTRQMFF.

This clone was counted a few times. Only one base separates this from a far larger clonotype, so it likely reflects a read error. Additional DNA sequences in this sample encode the identical CDR3. This chain links TRDV2 with TRDJ1; 9 bases agree with TRDD3. TCRdb carries no J gene annotation; the J gene was assigned here by matching the DNA with germline. This CDR3 region has 16 residues. The germline CDR1 and CDR2 sequences are GEAIGNYY and EKD. Here the CDR3 DNA reads TGCGCCTGTGACAAACTGGGGGAGCAATACACCGATAAACTCATCTTT. This codes for CACDKLGEQYTDKLIF.

This clone has a handful of counts. The protein TCRdb lists belongs to a much larger clone and differs from this DNA's translation at residue 9, which points to a read error; the protein shown is made from the DNA. The CDR3 DNA is TGTGCCTTCCCTGATACCCTACTGGAGGACCCAAATCACTCGTACACCGATAAACTCATCTTT. It specifies CAFPDTLLEDPNHSYTDKLIF. This chain connects TRDV3 to TRDJ1; either TRDD2 or TRDD3 may fit D (5 bases each). Germline matching of the DNA provided the J gene here, since TCRdb leaves it blank. Looked up from germline, CDR1 is TVYSNPD and CDR2 is GDNSRS (reference sequence). V dropped 3 bases and J dropped 0 bases, with 35 bases sitting between them. This CDR3 has 21 residues.

This clone was detected ten times or more. The TCRdb protein, from a much larger clone, departs from this DNA's translation at residue 6, likely by read error; the protein shown derives from the DNA. The J gene is TRDJ1, the V gene TRDV1; no clear D gene. Germline CDR1 TSWWSYY, CDR2 QGS. V was pared by 2 bases and J by 4 bases, with 8 bases between. The CDR3 runs to 13 residues. Here the CDR3 reads CALGEAIHDKLIF. Here the CDR3 DNA reads TGTGCTCTTGGGGAAGCAATTCACGATAAACTCATCTTT.

This clone was counted ten times or more. The sample holds other DNA sequences that translate to the same CDR3. The rearrangement uses TRDV1 and TRDJ1, with D perhaps assigned TRDD2 or TRDD3 (8 bases each). The CDR3 has 22 residues. From germline, CDR1 is TSWWSYY and CDR2 QGS. Trimming shortened V by 3 bases and J by 5 bases, and 37 bases separated the two germline ends. The CDR3 DNA is TGTGCTCTTGGGGAGCGCCGCCTTCCTAAATTACACTGGGGGCCTTGGGCGGATAAACTCATCTTT. This translates into CALGERRLPKLHWGPWADKLIF.

A remark on this clone: TCRdb assigns this DNA the protein of a much larger clone, which departs from its translation at residue 7; this likely reflects a read error, and the protein shown comes from translating the DNA. The V and J genes are TRDV2 and TRDJ1, with a weak D call TRDD3 (6 bases). The J gene, left out of TCRdb, was set here by checking the DNA against germline. The CDR3 loop spans 14 amino acids. Germline CDR1 reads GEAIGNYY; CDR2 reads EKD. V was trimmed by 3 bases and J by 2 bases, leaving 12 bases between them. The CDR3 region is CACDRGNKTDKLIF. The CDR3 DNA sequence: TGTGCCTGTGACCGGGGGAATAAGACCGATAAACTCATCTTT.

In the case of this clone: A much larger clone differs from this one at a single base, so this may be a read error. Here the CDR3 reads CAFSYLGDPYTDKLIF. The CDR3 DNA reads TGTGCCTTTTCCTATTTGGGGGATCCATACACCGATAAACTCATCTTT. V usage is TRDV3 and J usage is TRDJ1; 8 nucleotides agree with TRDD3. This CDR3 region has 16 residues. Losses at the gene ends were 2 bases for V and 0 bases for J; bases not matched to a gene: 11. Germline values: CDR1 TVYSNPD, CDR2 GDNSRS (reference sequence).